Listed below are T cell receptor beta chains from one sample, sequenced in a study of cytomegalovirus exposure and HLA in healthy donors. The repertoire was sequenced with immunoSEQ multiplex PCR; TCRdb's copy has only in-frame clones and lacks some. The sample carries 150,000 to 200,000 clones, approximately 80% recorded once. Specimen: PBMCs. These receptors all stem from a woman between 40 and 55 years old in good health and CMV-seronegative. CDR3s include the opening cysteine and the closing phenylalanine or tryptophan.

v_call: TRBV7-2; cdr3_aa: CASSMGARYTEAFF
v_call: TRBV19; cdr3_aa: CASIPLLGGRGTGELFF
v_call: TRBV11-3; cdr3_aa: CASTPGLWNTEAFF
v_call: TRBV9; cdr3_aa: CASSPRLAGGVWSTDTQYF
v_call: TRBV19; cdr3_aa: CASGPDRAGREKLFF
v_call: TRBV27; cdr3_aa: CASSLLAGYVGHNEQFF
v_call: TRBV19; cdr3_aa: CASSIGPGGATYNEQFF
v_call: TRBV29-1; cdr3_aa: CSVEGVGQRGTEAFF
v_call: TRBV28; cdr3_aa: CASSPWGLADDTQYF
v_call: TRBV27; cdr3_aa: CASSHPTSGRGLRETQYF